The clone carrying this TCR beta chain occurred a few times. The target antigen is unknown. The record originates from a study of T cell responses to AZD1222 COVID-19 vaccine. Using immunoSEQ multiplex PCR, the repertoire was profiled, and TCRdb retains in-frame clones only, with some absent. The sample consists of over 55,000 clones, about four fifths of them appearing once. The germline V gene encodes CDR1 SNHLY and CDR2 FYNNEI. CDR3 length: 15 amino acids. The V end lost 4 bases, the J end lost 0 bases, and 12 bases lay between the germline ends. The study, taken as a whole, reports: Clonal diversity was possibly underestimated, and the donors were mostly white British, with more females. CD4 TCRs linked to vaccination spanned spike, dominating at 160-218 and 743-854.

The chain has TRBV2 and TRBJ1-2, with D uncertain. Sequencing was performed on peripheral blood, taken on day 0 of AZD1222 vaccination. This TCR was recovered from an adult in good health. The CDR3 is CASSVAQRANYGYTF. As DNA, the CDR3 is TGTGCCAGCAGTGTTGCTCAGCGAGCTAACTATGGCTACACCTTC.